These 31 T cell receptor beta chains were sequenced from one sample in a study of T cell responses to AZD1222 COVID-19 vaccine. The method was immunoSEQ multiplex PCR; TCRdb's version includes in-frame clones alone and lacks a portion of them. The sample lists roughly 160,000 clones, about 83% occurring once. The input for sequencing was peripheral blood, taken 28 days after the second AZD1222 dose. The receptors were sampled from an adult who received the AZD1222 COVID-19 vaccine.

The rearrangement links TRBV7-8 to TRBJ1-3, with 8 bases that match TRBD1. Germline CDR1 is SGHVS and CDR2 is FQNEAQ. The CDR3 has 16 residues. V lost 5 bases, J lost 3 bases, and 9 bases stayed unmatched. The CDR3 DNA sequence: TGTGCCAGCAGCCCCCTCGGGGGACAGGTTGGAAACACCATATATTTT. Translating gives CASSPLGGQVGNTIYF.

On this clone itself: The germline gene is not matched at one end of the junction; a read error may be the cause. CDR3 amino acids: CASRLSRQLISSGNTIYF. The CDR3, as DNA: TGTGCCAGCAGATTATCACGACAGCTAATTAGCTCTGGAAACACCATATATTTT. V is TRBV27 and J is TRBJ1-3; weak D call: TRBD1 (5 bases). The CDR3 contains 18 residues. The V gene's germline CDR1 is MNHEY and CDR2 SMNVEV (reference sequence).

CDR3 region: CASSRGPENLYSNQPQHF. The CDR3 DNA follows: TGTGCCAGCAGCCGGGGACCCGAAAACCTTTATAGCAATCAGCCCCAGCATTTT. The chain carries TRBV5-5 and TRBJ1-5; D perhaps matches TRBD1 (5 bases). V dropped 4 bases and J dropped 0 bases, with 20 bases sitting between them. The germline V gene has CDR1 SGHKS and CDR2 YYEKEE (reference sequence). The CDR3 length is 18 residues. The full variable domain, completed using reference TRBV5-5 and TRBJ1-5, is DAGVTQSPTHLIKTRGQQVTLRCSPISGHKSVSWYQQVLGQGPQFIFQYYEKEERGRGNFPDRFSARQFPNYSSELNVNALLLGDSALYLCASSRGPENLYSNQPQHFGDGTRLSIL.

The J gene is TRBJ1-1, the V gene TRBV7-9; a weak D match, TRBD1 (6 bases). This CDR3 region has 14 residues. Germline V gene lookup returns CDR1 SEHNR and CDR2 FQNEAQ (reference sequence). With 1 base removed from V and 0 bases from J, the gap between germline ends came to 6 bases. CDR3 nucleotides: TGTGCCAGCAGCTTAGACAGGGTGAACACTGAAGCTTTCTTT. Amino acids: CASSLDRVNTEAFF.

This rearrangement joins TRBV6-5 to TRBJ1-1; D is perhaps TRBD1 (6 bases). Deletions cut 7 bases from V and 10 bases from J, with 19 bases between. CDR3 size: 13 residues. Germline V CDR1 and CDR2: MNHEY, SVGAGI. CDR3 DNA: TGTGCCAGCATCCCCGGGGGGGCAGGGAGAGCTTTCTTT. Protein sequence: CASIPGGAGRAFF.

The CDR3 region is CASSPDQGSYGYTF. As DNA, the CDR3 is TGTGCCAGCTCACCAGACCAAGGGAGCTATGGCTACACCTTC. The V and J genes are TRBV18 and TRBJ1-2; D gene ambiguous. Trimming took 2 bases from V and 4 from J, leaving 11 bases between them. CDR1 and CDR2 (germline): KGHSH, LQKENI. CDR3 length: 14 residues.

V and J are TRBV9 and TRBJ1-1; possibly TRBD1 for D (6 bases). This CDR3 contains 16 residues. Trimming removed 2 bases from V and 6 bases from J, with 20 bases in between. Per germline, CDR1 SGDLS and CDR2 YYNGEE. The CDR3 spells CASSVDVSRGASEAFF. DNA for the CDR3: TGTGCCAGCAGCGTGGACGTCTCCAGGGGTGCCTCTGAAGCTTTCTTT.

The genes are TRBV7-8 and TRBJ1-4; TRBD1 matches at 12 bases. The CDR3 has 14 residues. Germline CDR1 and CDR2: SGHVS and FQNEAQ. Trimming took 5 bases from V and 10 from J; bases not matched to a gene: 5. The CDR3 DNA follows: TGTGCCAGCAGCCCCGGGACAGGGGGCGTAAAACTGTTTTTT. It is translated as CASSPGTGGVKLFF. The whole variable domain, filled in from reference TRBV7-8 and TRBJ1-4, reads GAGVSQSPRYKVAKRGQDVALRCDPISGHVSLFWYQQALGQGPEFLTYFQNEAQLDKSGLPSDRFFAERPEGSVSTLKIQRTQQEDSAVYLCASSPGTGGVKLFFGSGTQLSVL.

The chain recombines TRBV27 with TRBJ1-2; the D gene is possibly TRBD1 (5 bases). This CDR3 is built from 13 residues. Deletions cut 8 bases from V and 2 bases from J, with 12 bases between. In germline, CDR1 is MNHEY, CDR2 SMNVEV (reference sequence). The CDR3 DNA follows: TGTGCCAGCGGATTGGGGGGAAACTATGGCTACACCTTC. It yields the protein CASGLGGNYGYTF.

In this sample, this clone turned up a few times. This chain uses TRBV2 with TRBJ1-1; TRBD1 might be the D (5 bases). CDR3 length: 16 amino acids. Germline CDR1 and CDR2: SNHLY and FYNNEI. V gave up 4 bases and J gave up 0 bases, with 15 bases separating them. CDR3 coding DNA: TGTGCCAGCAGTGGACAGATTACAACCATGAACACTGAAGCTTTCTTT. Translated, it gives CASSGQITTMNTEAFF.

The rearrangement joins TRBV12-3 or TRBV12-4 to TRBJ2-2; D is unclear. This CDR3 has 12 amino acids. V lost 5 bases and J lost 8, with 9 bases in between. The CDR3 spells CASSAARGELFF. The CDR3 bases are TGTGCCAGCAGTGCCGCCCGAGGGGAGCTGTTTTTT.

This clone was counted once. The V call is TRBV4-3, the J call TRBJ2-7; the match to TRBD1 covers 9 bases. With V trimmed by 1 base and J by 2 bases, 6 bases remained unmatched. This CDR3 is built from 16 residues. Germline lookup yields CDR1 LGHNA and CDR2 YSLEER. CDR3: CASSQGPGQGAYEQYF. The DNA for the CDR3 is TGCGCCAGCAGCCAAGGCCCGGGACAGGGCGCCTACGAGCAGTACTTC.

The chain has TRBV7-9 and TRBJ1-1; no firm D call. V was trimmed by 5 bases and J by 11 bases, leaving 15 bases between them. The length of the CDR3 is 12 residues. CDR1 and CDR2 (germline): SEHNR, FQNEAQ (reference sequence). CDR3: CASSQIRTQAFF. The CDR3 bases are TGTGCCAGCAGCCAAATACGGACCCAGGCTTTCTTT.

V is TRBV4-1 and J is TRBJ2-7; D unresolved. V lost 0 bases and J lost 0, with 24 bases in between. Germline CDR1 is MGHRA and CDR2 is YSYEKL. The CDR3 sequence is 20 residues long. DNA for the CDR3: TGCGCCAGCAGCCAAGATCGGATTCCGCTTACCCGGGCTTACTCCTACGAGCAGTACTTC. It codes for CASSQDRIPLTRAYSYEQYF.

V gene TRBV20-1 combines with J gene TRBJ1-1, with a tentative D call TRBD1 (5 bases). The CDR3 contains 13 residues. V was cut by 5 bases and J by 0 bases, with 10 bases left in between. Germline V gene lookup returns CDR1 DFQATT and CDR2 SNEGSKA (reference sequence). CDR3 region: CSAGGRVNTEAFF. Here the CDR3 DNA reads TGCAGTGCTGGTGGCAGGGTGAACACTGAAGCTTTCTTT.

The chain couples TRBV27 to TRBJ1-5; the D is unclear. V lost 2 bases to trimming and J lost 0 bases, with 8 bases between them. The CDR3 contains 15 residues. Per the germline V gene, CDR1 is MNHEY and CDR2 is SMNVEV (reference sequence). The CDR3 coding sequence is TGTGCCAGCAGTTTAGGGATAGCTAGCAATCAGCCCCAGCATTTT. Translating it yields CASSLGIASNQPQHF.

J is TRBJ1-4 and V is TRBV9, with D perhaps matching TRBD1 (5 bases). V was pared by 4 bases and J by 5 bases, with 12 bases between. CDR1 is SGDLS, CDR2 YYNGEE, per germline. The CDR3 spans 14 residues. Here the CDR3 DNA reads TGTGCCAGCAGCCCCGGACAAACCAATGAAAAACTGTTTTTT. Amino acid sequence: CASSPGQTNEKLFF.

The rearrangement links TRBV15 to TRBJ2-7; 10 bases align to TRBD1. CDR1 is LNHNV, CDR2 YYDKDF, per germline (reference sequence). This CDR3 contains 17 residues. V lost 2 bases and J lost 3; bases outside the gene matches: 10. CDR3 nucleotide sequence: TGTGCCACCAGCAGATTCGGGGGACAGGGGATCAGCTACGAGCAGTACTTC. Amino acids: CATSRFGGQGISYEQYF.

The V and J genes are TRBV19 and TRBJ2-5; possibly TRBD2 for D (5 bases). The germline V gene has CDR1 LNHDA and CDR2 SQIVND (reference sequence). Trimming took 6 bases from V and 0 from J, leaving 20 bases between them. The length of the CDR3 is 17 residues. As DNA, the CDR3 is TGTGCCAGTAGAACTAGATACGGAGAGATGTACCAAGAGACCCAGTACTTC. It yields the protein CASRTRYGEMYQETQYF.

Comments on this clone: Other DNA sequences within the sample encode an identical CDR3. The J gene is TRBJ2-7, the V gene TRBV7-9, with 8 bases lining up with TRBD2. Unmatched junction bases numbered 0, after V lost 1 base and J lost 7 bases. Germline loops: CDR1 SEHNR, CDR2 FQNEAQ (reference sequence). The CDR3 has 12 amino acids. DNA for the CDR3: TGTGCCAGCAGCTTAGGCGGGAGGGAGCAGTACTTC. Translating gives CASSLGGREQYF.

The chain uses TRBV13 and TRBJ1-4; tentative D call: TRBD1 (6 bases). V gave up 5 bases and J gave up 14 bases, with 18 bases separating them. The CDR3 is 13 residues long. CDR1 is PRHDT, CDR2 FYEKMQ, per germline (reference sequence). The CDR3 loop reads CASSLRGARNLFF. The CDR3 DNA reads TGTGCCAGCAGCCTCCGGGGGGCCCGTAATCTGTTTTTT.

The chain combines TRBV27 with TRBJ2-7; 7 nucleotides align to TRBD1. With V trimmed by 2 bases and J by 0 bases, 4 bases remained unmatched. Germline CDR1 and CDR2: MNHEY and SMNVEV (reference sequence). The CDR3 covers 15 residues. The chain's CDR3 is CASSLTGVPSYEQYF. The CDR3 nucleotides read TGTGCCAGCAGTTTAACAGGGGTCCCCTCCTACGAGCAGTACTTC.

The chain combines TRBV2 with TRBJ1-5; D unresolved. Germline lookup yields CDR1 SNHLY and CDR2 FYNNEI. V lost 3 bases and J lost 3, with 9 bases in between. This CDR3 is 14 amino acids long. In DNA form, the CDR3 reads TGTGCCAGCAGTGAGGGTCAGATCAATCAGCCCCAGCATTTT. As protein: CASSEGQINQPQHF.

This clone was recorded only once. The rearrangement joins TRBV18 to TRBJ1-2; D is uncertain. The CDR3 is 15 residues long. The V gene's germline CDR1 is KGHSH and CDR2 LQKENI. V was shortened by 3 bases and J by 1 base, with 12 bases between the two germline ends. As DNA, the CDR3 is TGTGCCAGCTCACCGGATCAGCCGAGTAACTATGGCTACACCTTC. Protein: CASSPDQPSNYGYTF.

This chain uses TRBV2 with TRBJ2-7; D unclear. Trimming stripped 8 bases from V and 5 bases from J, with 13 bases between. Germline V lookup: CDR1 SNHLY, CDR2 FYNNEI. CDR3 size: 12 residues. CDR3 DNA: TGTGCCAGCGGGATAGGATTTAACGAGCAGTACTTC. Residues: CASGIGFNEQYF.

The chain uses TRBV10-3 and TRBJ1-2; no firm D call. The V and J ends lost 2 bases and 2 bases respectively, with 9 bases between them. Germline V CDR1 and CDR2: ENHRY, SYGVKD. The CDR3 totals 14 residues. The CDR3 is CAISEPVKNYGYTF. The CDR3 coding sequence is TGTGCCATCAGTGAGCCCGTAAAGAACTATGGCTACACCTTC.

The V and J genes are TRBV9 and TRBJ2-7; TRBD1 matches at 9 bases. Unmatched junction bases numbered 1, after V lost 0 bases and J lost 3 bases. This CDR3 region has 14 residues. The germline gives CDR1 SGDLS, CDR2 YYNGEE. The CDR3 protein is CASSVGDRDYEQYF. The CDR3 DNA reads as TGTGCCAGCAGCGTAGGGGACAGGGACTACGAGCAGTACTTC.

V and J are TRBV27 and TRBJ2-4; the D gene could be TRBD1 or TRBD2 (5 bases each). V lost 6 bases and J lost 0, with 9 bases in between. The germline gives CDR1 MNHEY, CDR2 SMNVEV (reference sequence). CDR3 length: 14 residues. The CDR3, as DNA: TGTGCCAGCAGGGGGGAGTTAGCCAAAAACATTCAGTACTTC. Translation: CASRGELAKNIQYF.

The V call is TRBV12-5, the J call TRBJ1-1, with D perhaps matching TRBD1 (6 bases). The CDR3 loop spans 14 amino acids. V lost 5 bases and J 0 bases, leaving 10 bases between the germline ends. Looked up from germline, CDR1 is LGHNT and CDR2 is FRNRAP. CDR3 bases: TGTGCTAGTGGTCAAGGGGGAATGAACACTGAAGCTTTCTTT. This sequence encodes CASGQGGMNTEAFF. Based on the CDR3 plus reference TRBV12-5 and TRBJ1-1, the full variable domain is DARVTQTPRHKVTEMGQEVTMRCQPILGHNTVFWYRQTMMQGLELLAYFRNRAPLDDSGMPKDRFSAEMPDATLATLKIQPSEPRDSAVYFCASGQGGMNTEAFFGQGTRLTVV.

The chain employs TRBV19 and TRBJ1-5; a weak D match, TRBD1 (6 bases). The CDR3 loop spans 14 amino acids. The V gene lost 5 bases and the J gene lost 3 bases, with 11 bases spanning the gap. Germline lookup yields CDR1 LNHDA and CDR2 SQIVND (reference sequence). The CDR3 nucleotides read TGTGCCAGTAGTTCCGGACAGTACAATCAGCCCCAGCATTTT. Its translation is CASSSGQYNQPQHF. Filled out from reference TRBV19 and TRBJ1-5, the complete variable domain reads DGGITQSPKYLFRKEGQNVTLSCEQNLNHDAMYWYRQDPGQGLRLIYYSQIVNDFQKGDIAEGYSVSREKKESFPLTVTSAQKNPTAFYLCASSSGQYNQPQHFGDGTRLSIL.

This clone came up once. The chain uses TRBV18 and TRBJ1-2; D is unresolved. The CDR3 has 15 residues. Germline V gene sequence: CDR1 KGHSH, CDR2 LQKENI. The germline V and J ends were trimmed by 0 bases and 0 bases, with 8 bases remaining between them. CDR3 protein: CASSPPAGTNYGYTF. CDR3 DNA sequence: TGTGCCAGCTCACCACCGGCAGGAACTAACTATGGCTACACCTTC.